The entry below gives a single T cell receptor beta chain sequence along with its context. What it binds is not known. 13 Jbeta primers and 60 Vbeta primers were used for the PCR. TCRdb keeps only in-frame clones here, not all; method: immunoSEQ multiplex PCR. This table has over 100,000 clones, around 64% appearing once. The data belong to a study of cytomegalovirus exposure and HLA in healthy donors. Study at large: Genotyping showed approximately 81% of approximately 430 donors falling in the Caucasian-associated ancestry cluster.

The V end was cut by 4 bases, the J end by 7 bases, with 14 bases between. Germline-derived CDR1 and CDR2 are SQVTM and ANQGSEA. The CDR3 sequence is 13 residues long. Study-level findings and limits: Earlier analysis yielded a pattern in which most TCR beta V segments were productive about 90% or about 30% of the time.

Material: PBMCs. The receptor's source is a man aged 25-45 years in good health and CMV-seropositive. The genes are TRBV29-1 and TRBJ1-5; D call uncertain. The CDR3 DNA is TGCAGCGTTGTGGTCCCGGGAAGGCAGCCCCAGCATTTT. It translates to CSVVVPGRQPQHF. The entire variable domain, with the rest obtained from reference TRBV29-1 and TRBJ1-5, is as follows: SAVISQKPSRDICQRGTSLTIQCQVDSQVTMMFWYRQQPGQSLTLIATANQGSEATYESGFVIDKFPISRPNLTFSTLTVSNMSPEDSSIYLCSVVVPGRQPQHFGDGTRLSIL.